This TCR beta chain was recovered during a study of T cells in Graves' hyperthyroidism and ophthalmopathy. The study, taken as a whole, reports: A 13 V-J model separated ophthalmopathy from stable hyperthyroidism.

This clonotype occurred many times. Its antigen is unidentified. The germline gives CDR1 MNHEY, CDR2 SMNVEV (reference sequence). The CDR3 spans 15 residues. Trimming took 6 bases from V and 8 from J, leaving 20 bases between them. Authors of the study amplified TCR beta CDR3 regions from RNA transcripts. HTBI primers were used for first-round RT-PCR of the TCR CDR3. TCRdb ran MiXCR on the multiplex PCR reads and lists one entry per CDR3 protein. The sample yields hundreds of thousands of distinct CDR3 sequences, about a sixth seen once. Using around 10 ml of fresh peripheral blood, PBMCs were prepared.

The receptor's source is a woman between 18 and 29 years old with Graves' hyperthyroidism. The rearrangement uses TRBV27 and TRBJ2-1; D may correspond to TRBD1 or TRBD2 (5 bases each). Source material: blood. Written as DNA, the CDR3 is TGTGCCAGCAGCCCCGTCTGGGGGTACAATTATGAGCAGTTCTTC. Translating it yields CASSPVWGYNYEQFF.